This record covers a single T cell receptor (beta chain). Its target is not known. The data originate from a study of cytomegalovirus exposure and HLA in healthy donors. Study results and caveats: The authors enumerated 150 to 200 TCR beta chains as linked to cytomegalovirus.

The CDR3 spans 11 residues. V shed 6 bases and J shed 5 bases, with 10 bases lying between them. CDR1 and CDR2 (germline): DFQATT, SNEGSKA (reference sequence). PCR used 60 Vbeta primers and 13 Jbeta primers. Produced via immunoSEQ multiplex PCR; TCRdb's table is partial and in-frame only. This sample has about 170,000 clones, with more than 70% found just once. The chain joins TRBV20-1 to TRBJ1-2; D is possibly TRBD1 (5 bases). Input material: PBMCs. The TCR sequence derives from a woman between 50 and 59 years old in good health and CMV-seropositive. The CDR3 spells CSARRGYGYTF. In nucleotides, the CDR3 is TGCAGTGCACGAAGGGGATATGGCTACACCTTC.